Listed below are T cell receptor beta chains from one sample, sequenced in a study of OX40 agonist ivuxolimab in advanced cancers. TCRdb keeps only in-frame clones here, not all; method: immunoSEQ multiplex PCR. The sample lists over 70,000 clones; more than 85% were seen once. This specimen consisted of CD4+ or CD8+ T cells sorted from blood, obtained in a trial of the OX40 agonist ivuxolimab. Receptors originate from an adult with an advanced solid tumor such as melanoma, head and neck, liver or kidney cancer. CDR3s include the opening cysteine and the closing phenylalanine or tryptophan. The D gene is left open where the match is weak. Not every row has a clone size; where given, it reads once, few, many or a size class.

j_call	d_call	v_call	clone_size	cdr3_aa	cdr3_nt
TRBJ2-1	TRBD2	TRBV5-4	NA	CASSALGEGSAYNEQFF	TGTGCCAGCAGCGCCCTTGGGGAGGGGAGCGCCTACAATGAGCAGTTCTTC
TRBJ2-7	TRBD2	TRBV14	NA	CASSPTSGILDEQYF	TGTGCCAGCAGCCCAACTAGCGGGATTCTAGACGAGCAGTACTTC
TRBJ1-5	NA	TRBV13	NA	CASSLGLGGAQPQHF	TGTGCCAGCAGCTTAGGCCTGGGGGGCGCCCAGCCCCAGCATTTT
TRBJ1-2	NA	TRBV19	NA	CASSTISSAGAGYTF	TGTGCCAGTAGTACCATCTCCTCGGCCGGGGCCGGCTACACCTTC
TRBJ1-1	NA	TRBV7-9	NA	CASSLAGYYEAFF	TGTGCCAGCAGCTTAGCGGGTTACTATGAAGCTTTCTTT
TRBJ2-3	TRBD2	TRBV7-8	NA	CASSPPNREGDTQYF	TGTGCCAGCAGCCCCCCAAATCGGGAGGGAGATACGCAGTATTTT
TRBJ1-1	NA	TRBV19	NA	CASSHKQARGDTEAFF	TGTGCCAGTAGCCACAAACAGGCGCGCGGAGACACTGAAGCTTTCTTT
TRBJ2-1	NA	TRBV19	once	CASTSDDGLISSYNEQFF	TGTGCCAGTACCTCGGATGATGGACTAATTAGCTCCTACAATGAGCAGTTCTTC
TRBJ2-1	TRBD2	TRBV11-3	NA	CASRSSGNIEQFF	TGTGCCAGCAGATCTAGCGGGAACATTGAGCAGTTCTTC
TRBJ1-2	TRBD1	TRBV6-5	NA	CASTLGQGYGYTF	TGTGCCAGCACCCTGGGACAGGGGTATGGCTACACCTTC
TRBJ1-1	NA	TRBV7-6	NA	CASSPSLSQRAEAFF	TGTGCCAGCAGCCCTAGCTTAAGTCAACGGGCTGAAGCTTTCTTT
TRBJ2-5	TRBD2	TRBV7-7	NA	CASSSWEGRLYQETQYF	TGTGCCAGCAGCTCCTGGGAGGGCCGGCTGTACCAAGAGACCCAGTACTTC
TRBJ1-5	NA	TRBV27	NA	CASSRTDSNQPQHF	TGTGCCAGCAGTAGGACAGATAGCAATCAGCCCCAGCATTTT
TRBJ1-5	TRBD1	TRBV28	NA	CASSLDRGVYQPQHF	TGTGCCAGCAGTTTAGACAGGGGAGTATATCAGCCCCAGCATTTT
TRBJ2-4	NA	TRBV2	NA	CASEGPLGNIQYF	TGTGCCAGTGAGGGCCCCCTGGGAAACATTCAGTACTTC
TRBJ1-2	NA	TRBV28	NA	CASATNRDYGYTF	TGTGCCAGCGCAACGAACAGGGATTATGGCTACACCTTC
TRBJ2-3	NA	TRBV27	NA	CASLGPGGTDTQYF	TGTGCCAGTTTGGGGCCCGGGGGCACAGATACGCAGTATTTT
TRBJ2-7	TRBD2	TRBV11-2	NA	CASSPELAAQYF	TGTGCCAGCAGCCCAGAGCTAGCGGCGCAGTACTTC
TRBJ2-7	NA	TRBV5-1	NA	CASSSMTVSYEQYF	TGCGCCAGCAGCTCAATGACAGTTTCCTACGAGCAGTACTTC
TRBJ1-1	NA	TRBV27	NA	CASRWAGPHTEAFF	TGTGCCAGCAGGTGGGCGGGACCCCACACTGAAGCTTTCTTT
TRBJ2-7	NA	TRBV2	few	CASRARYEQYF	TGTGCCAGCAGGGCTCGGTACGAGCAGTACTTC
TRBJ2-2	NA	TRBV27	NA	CASSYTTVQGTGELFF	TGTGCCAGCAGTTACACGACAGTTCAAGGCACCGGGGAGCTGTTTTTT
TRBJ2-7	TRBD2	TRBV6-1	NA	CASSGNWDYPYEQYF	TGTGCCAGCAGTGGCAACTGGGACTATCCCTACGAGCAGTACTTC
TRBJ1-1	NA	TRBV4-3	NA	CASSPDRGATEAFF	TGCGCCAGCAGCCCCGACCGGGGGGCCACTGAAGCTTTCTTT
TRBJ2-7	NA	TRBV25-1	NA	CASSGAGTGYEQYF	TGTGCCAGCAGTGGAGCCGGGACCGGCTACGAGCAGTACTTC
TRBJ2-7	NA	TRBV5-6	few	CASSHGGTHEQYF	TGTGCCAGCAGCCACGGGGGAACCCACGAGCAGTACTTC
TRBJ1-3	NA	TRBV27	NA	CASSSQGPGNTIYF	TGTGCCAGCAGTTCCCAGGGCCCGGGAAACACCATATATTTT
TRBJ2-7	NA	TRBV4-3	NA	CASSQDAGYEQYF	TGCGCCAGCAGCCAAGATGCGGGCTACGAGCAGTACTTC
TRBJ1-2	NA	TRBV19	NA	CASKGGPRGYTF	TGTGCCAGTAAAGGAGGGCCCCGTGGCTACACCTTC
TRBJ2-7	NA	TRBV27	once	CASSSSPGSGIYEQYF	TGTGCCAGCAGCTCCTCCCCGGGTAGCGGCATCTACGAGCAGTACTTC
TRBJ1-1	NA	TRBV28	NA	CASSPRWGRRDTEAFF	TGTGCCAGCAGTCCAAGGTGGGGGCGCCGGGACACTGAAGCTTTCTTT
TRBJ2-5	TRBD2	TRBV6-5	NA	CASSLAGGPETQYF	TGTGCCAGCAGCCTAGCGGGGGGCCCGGAGACCCAGTACTTC
TRBJ2-1	NA	TRBV28	once	CASRPRNFRGYNEQFF	TGTGCCAGCAGACCCCGGAACTTTAGAGGCTACAATGAGCAGTTCTTC
TRBJ1-2	TRBD1	TRBV4-1	NA	CASSQERGGLGQGLYGYTF	TGCGCCAGCAGCCAAGAGCGGGGGGGCTTGGGACAGGGCCTATATGGCTACACCTTC
TRBJ2-7	NA	TRBV7-3	NA	CASSLEGPSSSYEQYF	TGTGCCAGCAGCTTAGAGGGGCCGTCGAGCTCCTACGAGCAGTACTTC
TRBJ1-2	NA	TRBV7-3	NA	CASSPTQGNYGYTF	TGTGCCAGCAGCCCAACACAGGGAAACTATGGCTACACCTTC
TRBJ1-2	NA	TRBV27	few	CASSLELNANYGYTF	TGTGCCAGCAGTTTAGAACTGAACGCTAACTATGGCTACACCTTC
TRBJ1-2	NA	TRBV27	NA	CASSSGGELHGYTF	TGTGCCAGCTCCTCGGGGGGCGAATTGCATGGCTACACCTTC
TRBJ1-5	NA	TRBV27	NA	CASRGAGNQPQHF	TGTGCCAGCAGAGGGGCCGGGAATCAGCCCCAGCATTTT
TRBJ1-3	NA	TRBV13	NA	CASSFTDGQSSGNTIYF	TGTGCCAGCAGCTTCACGGACGGCCAGAGCTCTGGAAACACCATATATTTT
TRBJ2-7	NA	TRBV28	NA	CASSLSSGSEQYF	TGTGCCAGCAGTTTATCCTCAGGGTCCGAGCAGTACTTC
TRBJ2-1	TRBD2	TRBV5-6	NA	CASSPGEGALDEQFF	TGTGCCAGCAGCCCCGGGGAGGGAGCCCTCGATGAGCAGTTCTTC
TRBJ2-7	NA	TRBV4-3	NA	CASSQGSTYYEQYF	TGCGCCAGCAGCCAAGGTTCGACTTACTACGAGCAGTACTTC
TRBJ2-3	NA	TRBV15	few	CATSEVQGPDTQYF	TGTGCCACCAGCGAGGTCCAGGGGCCAGATACGCAGTATTTT
TRBJ1-6	NA	TRBV14	NA	CASSPLQGGNSPLHF	TGTGCCAGCAGCCCCCTACAGGGAGGTAATTCACCCCTCCACTTT
TRBJ2-2	TRBD2	TRBV29-1	NA	CSVEGAGANTGELFF	TGCAGCGTCGAAGGGGCGGGGGCGAACACCGGGGAGCTGTTTTTT
TRBJ2-3	NA	TRBV4-2	NA	CASSQVGDSYTDTQYF	TGTGCCAGCAGCCAAGTCGGAGACTCCTACACAGATACGCAGTATTTT
TRBJ2-1	TRBD2	TRBV19	NA	CASSPRGGRDEQFF	TGTGCCAGTAGTCCTCGGGGGGGTAGAGATGAGCAGTTCTTC
TRBJ2-2	NA	TRBV6-6	NA	CASSPSNTGELFF	TGTGCCAGCAGCCCCAGTAACACCGGGGAGCTGTTTTTT